This T cell receptor beta chain was sequenced during a study of blood T cell repertoires in COVID-19. Looking at the study overall: There were acute and convalescent COVID-19 samples, and they came from the United States, Italy and Spain.

How the authors handled the data: The assay estimated nucleated cells by amplifying reference gene primers. Sequenced by immunoSEQ multiplex PCR; TCRdb stores in-frame clones only, minus some. V and J calls and clone size are copied from that table; D and trimming were computed from the DNA. The sample has about 400,000 clones; 88% are singletons. The ends were cut back, 0 bases at V and 0 bases at J, with 8 bases in the middle. Germline V CDR1 and CDR2: MNHEY, SVGAGI. CDR3 length: 15 residues. This sequence was found in a woman aged 40 to 50 with acute COVID-19. The material sequenced was PBMCs or T cells enriched from blood (not recorded which). The rearrangement links TRBV6-5 to TRBJ1-1; a weak D match, TRBD1 (5 bases). In DNA, the CDR3 is TGTGCCAGCAGTTACTCGACAGTTCTGAACACTGAAGCTTTCTTT. Amino acid sequence: CASSYSTVLNTEAFF.